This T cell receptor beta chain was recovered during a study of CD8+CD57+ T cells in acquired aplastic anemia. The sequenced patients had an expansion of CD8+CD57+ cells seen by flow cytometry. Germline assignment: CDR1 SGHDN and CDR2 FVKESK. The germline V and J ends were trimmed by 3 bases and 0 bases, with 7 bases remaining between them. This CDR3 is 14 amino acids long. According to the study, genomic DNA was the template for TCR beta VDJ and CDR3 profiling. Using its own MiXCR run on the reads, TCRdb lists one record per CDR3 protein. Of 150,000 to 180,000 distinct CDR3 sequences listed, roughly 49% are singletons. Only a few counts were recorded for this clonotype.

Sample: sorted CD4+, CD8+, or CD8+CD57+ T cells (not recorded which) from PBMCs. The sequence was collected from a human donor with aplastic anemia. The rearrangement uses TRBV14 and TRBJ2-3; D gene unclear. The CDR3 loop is CASSQPASTDTQYF. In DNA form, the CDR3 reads TGTGCCAGCAGCCAGCCAGCTAGCACAGATACGCAGTATTTT.